One sample yielded the 10 T cell receptor beta chains listed below, sequenced in a study of CD4 and CD8 cells across lung adenocarcinoma regions. TCRdb itself ran the PCR reads through MiXCR, one entry per CDR3 protein. The repertoire holds some 22,000 distinct CDR3 sequences, with over 40% as singletons. The specimen was CD4+ T cells from the center of a lung tumor. Receptors were obtained from a male donor with lung adenocarcinoma. The CD4 and CD8 labels of this study may be unreliable.

In this sample, this clonotype turned up a few times. The chain is built from TRBV5-1 and TRBJ2-1, with 12 nucleotides matching TRBD2. Per germline, CDR1 SGHRS and CDR2 YFSETQ. This CDR3 contains 15 residues. Trimming took 4 bases from V and 9 from J; bases not matched to a gene: 8. The DNA of the CDR3 is TGCGCCAGCAGCGTGCTAGCGGGAGGGACGAGTGAGCAGTTCTTC. It codes for CASSVLAGGTSEQFF.

Concerning this clonotype itself: Since a much larger clone is just one base distant, this may be a read error. The V and J genes are TRBV10-1 and TRBJ2-1; a possible D gene is TRBD1 (6 bases). This CDR3 spans 12 amino acids. Germline loops: CDR1 WNHNN, CDR2 SYGVQD (reference sequence). Between the trimmed V and J ends, which lost 8 bases and 10 bases, there was a span of 15 bases. The DNA for the CDR3 is TGCGCCAGCCTCGGGACACCCTACGAGCAGTTCTTC. Translation: CASLGTPYEQFF.

This clonotype was picked up a small number of times. This chain joins TRBV6-5 and TRBJ2-1, with D perhaps TRBD1 (6 bases). The J call may be incorrect, as the DNA end agrees better with TRBJ2-5. Germline lookup yields CDR1 MNHEY and CDR2 SVGAGI. The CDR3 extends over 17 amino acids. The CDR3 DNA reads TGTGCCAGCAGTTTGGCCCATCAACAGGGTTCAACGGAGACCCAGTACTTC. This encodes CASSLAHQQGSTETQYF.

Ten or more counts support this clonotype. The chain links TRBV6-1 to TRBJ2-1, with no clear D. CDR1 is MNHNS, CDR2 SASEGT, per germline. V was clipped by 4 bases and J by 8 bases, with 6 bases between them. The CDR3 loop spans 11 amino acids. The CDR3, as DNA: TGTGCCAGCAGTGCCTGGGATGAGCAGTTCTTC. It encodes CASSAWDEQFF.

This clonotype was picked up many times. The chain carries TRBV6-5 and TRBJ2-5, with a weak D call TRBD2 (6 bases). V was clipped by 0 bases and J by 2 bases, with 16 bases between them. The germline V gene has CDR1 MNHEY and CDR2 SVGAGI. The CDR3 runs 17 residues. CDR3 protein: CASSYSGLARGQETQYF. CDR3 nucleotides: TGTGCCAGCAGTTACTCCGGGCTAGCGAGGGGACAAGAGACCCAGTACTTC.

This clonotype was recorded at least ten times. The chain links TRBV6-5 to TRBJ1-2; TRBD1 agrees at 7 bases. The length of the CDR3 is 14 residues. Unmatched junction bases numbered 11, after V lost 7 bases and J lost 6 bases. Looked up from germline, CDR1 is MNHEY and CDR2 is SVGAGI. CDR3 region: CASTENRGGNGYTF. In nucleotides, the CDR3 is TGTGCCAGCACAGAAAACAGGGGCGGCAATGGCTACACCTTC.

This clonotype came up many times. This chain joins TRBV10-2 and TRBJ2-1, with 8 bases aligning to TRBD2. Unmatched junction bases numbered 8, after V lost 8 bases and J lost 2 bases. The CDR3 is made up of 15 amino acids. The germline CDR1 and CDR2 sequences are WSHSY and SAAADI. Written as DNA, the CDR3 is TGCGCCAGCGGACCGGGACTAGGTACCTACAATGAGCAGTTCTTC. Its protein product is CASGPGLGTYNEQFF.

This clonotype was recorded many times. The V call is TRBV11-3, the J call TRBJ2-7; 8 bases are shared with TRBD2. Looked up from germline, CDR1 is SGHNT and CDR2 is YENEEA. V lost 5 bases to trimming and J lost 4 bases; unmatched junction nucleotides: 7. The CDR3 has 14 amino acids. As DNA, the CDR3 is TGTGCCAGCAGCCCCGGGAGGGCTCCATACGAGCAGTACTTC. Encoded protein: CASSPGRAPYEQYF.

In this sample, this clonotype turned up many times. V usage is TRBV6-1 and J usage is TRBJ2-3, with 7 bases matching TRBD2. V shed 6 bases, J shed 7 bases, and the junction held 7 bases outside the gene matches. In germline, CDR1 is MNHNS, CDR2 SASEGT. This CDR3 region has 13 residues. CDR3 amino acids: CASRKPGTNTQYF. CDR3 sequence (DNA): TGTGCCAGCAGAAAACCCGGGACTAATACGCAGTATTTT.

The rearrangement joins TRBV7-9 to TRBJ2-1; TRBD2 aligns across 10 bases. Losses at the gene ends were 2 bases for V and 8 bases for J; bases not matched to a gene: 3. Looked up from germline, CDR1 is SEHNR and CDR2 is FQNEAQ (reference sequence). The CDR3 extends over 14 amino acids. The CDR3 DNA sequence: TGTGCCAGCAGCTTAAGCGGGGGGGCGTATGAGCAGTTCTTC. It specifies CASSLSGGAYEQFF.